This entry lists 15 T cell receptor beta chains sequenced from one sample in a study of CD8 T cells in ankylosing spondylitis. General study points: There was a TCR beta motif, made of several highly homologous variants, that appeared characteristic of ankylosing spondylitis blood.

No cognate antigen is known for these TCRs. MiXCR was run by TCRdb on the 5' RACE reads, yielding one entry per CDR3 protein. The data show fewer than 550,000 distinct CDR3 sequences, over 4% seen once. The specimen was blood, either unsorted or a sorted T cell fraction (not recorded which). The receptor source for this set is a male donor with ankylosing spondylitis.

This clonotype was observed a handful of times. The V and J genes are TRBV20-1 and TRBJ1-1; D is unresolved. Germline loops: CDR1 DFQATT, CDR2 SNEGSKA (reference sequence). Between the trimmed V and J ends, which lost 3 bases and 1 base, there was a span of 18 bases. The CDR3 consists of 16 residues. The CDR3 protein is CSARWGVAGGNTEAFF. The CDR3 DNA reads as TGCAGTGCTAGGTGGGGAGTGGCTGGTGGGAACACTGAAGCTTTCTTT.

The rearrangement joins TRBV5-1 to TRBJ1-2, with a tentative D call TRBD1 (5 bases). This CDR3 region has 15 residues. Germline V CDR1 and CDR2: SGHRS, YFSETQ. Trimming left V 4 bases short and J 2 bases short, with 15 bases between. The DNA for the CDR3 is TGCGCCAGCAGCGTACCACCTGGGGGAAACTATGGCTACACCTTC. This codes for CASSVPPGGNYGYTF.

This clonotype was recorded many times. CDR3 loop: CASSFSGGGTDTQYF. CDR3 coding DNA: TGTGCCAGCAGTTTTAGCGGGGGGGGAACAGATACGCAGTATTTT. V gene TRBV27 combines with J gene TRBJ2-3, with 11 bases lining up with TRBD2. CDR1 is MNHEY and CDR2 is SMNVEV in the germline V gene (reference sequence). The CDR3 is 15 residues long. V dropped 3 bases and J dropped 3; count of bases not matched to a gene: 2.

This clonotype was counted only a few times. The genes are TRBV15 and TRBJ2-3; 9 bases line up with TRBD2. The germline V gene encodes CDR1 LNHNV and CDR2 YYDKDF (reference sequence). The CDR3 loop spans 18 amino acids. The ends lost 4 bases at V and 0 bases at J; junction bases unmatched: 11. The CDR3 sequence: CATSIQYSSGASTDTQYF. CDR3 DNA: TGTGCCACCAGCATACAGTATTCTAGCGGGGCGAGCACAGATACGCAGTATTTT.

This clonotype was seen at least ten times. V and J are TRBV15 and TRBJ2-1; 12 nucleotides match TRBD2. CDR3 length equals 15 residues. Germline V gene data show CDR1 as LNHNV and CDR2 as YYDKDF (reference sequence). Trimming cost V 4 bases and J 8 bases; bases outside gene matches: 6. The CDR3 loop reads CATSTRLAGVDEQFF. CDR3 DNA: TGTGCCACCAGCACAAGACTAGCGGGAGTCGATGAGCAGTTCTTC.

In this sample, this clonotype turned up a few times. The V and J genes are TRBV6-5 and TRBJ2-7; D ambiguous. Germline values: CDR1 MNHEY, CDR2 SVGAGI. The V and J ends lost 0 bases and 0 bases respectively, with 21 bases between them. The CDR3 length is 19 residues. The CDR3 DNA reads TGTGCCAGCAGTTACTCGAAAGGGCCAGCGAGGCGGAGCTCCTACGAGCAGTACTTC. Its translation: CASSYSKGPARRSSYEQYF.

J is TRBJ1-1 and V is TRBV6-1, with 7 positions matching TRBD1. Unmatched junction bases numbered 14, after V lost 7 bases and J lost 6 bases. The CDR3 has 15 amino acids. The germline CDR1 and CDR2 sequences are MNHNS and SASEGT. The CDR3 bases are TGTGCCAGCACTGGAAGGACAGGAGGTATGGCTGAAGCTTTCTTT. Its protein is CASTGRTGGMAEAFF.

This clonotype has at least ten counts. CDR3: CASSQTSGEETQYF. The DNA for the CDR3 is TGTGCCAGCAGCCAGACTTCAGGGGAGGAGACCCAGTACTTC. J is TRBJ2-5 and V is TRBV6-1, with D possibly being TRBD1 (6 bases). This CDR3 is built from 14 residues. Germline CDR1 reads MNHNS; CDR2 reads SASEGT. Trimming cost V 6 bases and J 5 bases, with 16 bases left between them.

This clonotype occurred many times. The V call is TRBV27, the J call TRBJ2-1; no reliable D call. From germline, CDR1 is MNHEY and CDR2 SMNVEV (reference sequence). V lost 4 bases to trimming and J lost 0 bases, with 10 bases between them. This CDR3 spans 15 amino acids. CDR3 in amino acids: CASSYSPSSYNEQFF. As DNA, the CDR3 is TGTGCCAGCAGTTATTCACCTAGCTCCTACAATGAGCAGTTCTTC.

This clonotype was counted at least ten times. In DNA form, the CDR3 reads TGTGCCAGCACAAGCACAGATACGCAGTATTTT. It yields the protein CASTSTDTQYF. The gene calls are TRBV28 and TRBJ2-3, with D unclear. The germline V gene encodes CDR1 MDHEN and CDR2 SYDVKM. The CDR3 loop spans 11 amino acids. Trimming shortened V by 7 bases and J by 0 bases, and 2 bases separated the two germline ends.

This clonotype was seen ten or more times. The chain joins TRBV4-3 to TRBJ2-2; perhaps TRBD2 as D (5 bases). Germline-derived CDR1 and CDR2 are LGHNA and YSLEER. V was clipped by 3 bases and J by 3 bases, with 11 bases between them. The CDR3 consists of 15 residues. The CDR3 bases are TGCGCCAGCAGCCAGGGGTTCGGGGACACCGGGGAGCTGTTTTTT. Translation gives CASSQGFGDTGELFF.

At least ten counts were recorded for this clonotype. V is TRBV15 and J is TRBJ2-5, with 12 bases aligning to TRBD2. Germline values: CDR1 LNHNV, CDR2 YYDKDF (reference sequence). The CDR3 is made up of 16 amino acids. With 1 base clipped from V and 2 bases from J, the junction kept 2 bases outside the gene matches. CDR3 in amino acids: CATSRVGLAGQETQYF. CDR3 DNA sequence: TGTGCCACCAGCAGAGTTGGACTAGCGGGGCAAGAGACCCAGTACTTC.

In its sample, this clonotype was seen many times. The V call is TRBV11-2, the J call TRBJ2-2; 9 nucleotides match TRBD2. CDR1 SGHAT and CDR2 FQNNGV come from the germline V gene. CDR3 size: 13 residues. The ends lost 5 bases at V and 6 bases at J; junction bases unmatched: 1. CDR3 DNA: TGTGCCAGCAGCGGACTAGCGTCCGGGGAGCTGTTTTTT. It specifies CASSGLASGELFF.

This clonotype was seen repeatedly, ten times or more. The chain is built from TRBV29-1 and TRBJ2-5; no clear D gene. V was clipped by 5 bases and J by 1 base, with 14 bases between them. The CDR3 sequence is 14 residues long. CDR1 SQVTM and CDR2 ANQGSEA come from the germline V gene. DNA for the CDR3: TGCAGCGTTCGAGACACCCCCTTCCAAGAGACCCAGTACTTC. This codes for CSVRDTPFQETQYF.

The table lists this clonotype with many counts. J is TRBJ1-6 and V is TRBV7-2; D might be TRBD1 (6 bases). Germline CDR1 reads SGHTA; CDR2 reads FQGNSA. This CDR3 comprises 14 residues. V lost 6 bases, J lost 9 bases, and 15 bases lay in between. Here the CDR3 reads CASSRERGFSPLHF. The CDR3 DNA reads as TGTGCCAGCAGTCGAGAAAGGGGGTTTTCACCCCTCCACTTT. Full variable domain (missing parts from reference TRBV7-2 and TRBJ1-6): GAGVSQSPSNKVTEKGKDVELRCDPISGHTALYWYRQSLGQGLEFLIYFQGNSAPDKSGLPSDRFSAERTGGSVSTLTIQRTQQEDSAVYLCASSRERGFSPLHFGNGTRLTVT.